This TCR beta chain is from a study of Tregs in tolerant kidney transplant recipients (dated by TCRdb to the late 2010s). Study-level background: Before combined kidney and bone marrow transplantation, this study identified donor-specific regulatory T cells using TCRbeta sequencing and then followed those same cells after transplant. Broad study findings and their caveats: Biological reproducibility was not examined directly, but technical replication error appeared to be minimal. In tolerant patients, the expansion of donor-specific Tregs was greater than global Treg expansion, suggesting that the expansion was antigen-driven rather than nonspecific. Expanding Tregs with activated donor B cells appeared to identify the most biologically relevant and donor-specific TCRbeta repertoire. PCR primers changed over time for some patients, so nucleotide-level comparison across those patients' samples was not possible. The study was limited by small patient numbers, and the findings need validation in larger populations and under other immunosuppression protocols.

Related donors were used in the transplants with nonmyeloablative bone marrow transplantation, and mixed chimerism was transient in the human trials. Unstimulated Tregs (CD4+CD25+CD127-), CD4+ non-Tregs (CD4+CD25-), CD4 and CD8 cells were FACS-sorted from thawed PBMCs. Patients were 4 combined kidney and bone marrow transplant recipients from the ITN036ST trial, and only these trial subjects had samples available. Healthy control blood was processed to PBMCs by Ficoll density gradient and cryopreserved, and patient PBMCs were collected before and after transplant. For TCRbeta CDR3 sequencing, genomic DNA from the sorted cells was extracted using the QIAGEN DNeasy Blood and Tissue Kit. High-throughput TCRbeta CDR3 sequencing was carried out commercially through immunoSEQ, with PCR amplification with bias correction and internal controls included. Under the source paper's analysis protocol: Unique productive TCRbeta sequences were defined by CDR3 nucleotide sequence when primers matched and otherwise by CDR3 amino acid sequence together with Vbeta and Jbeta genes. To correct sorting error, sequences shared between sorted populations at a frequency ratio of 2:1 or less were removed; the rest were assigned to the higher population. A sequence counted as donor-reactive if, in CFSE-low cells, the sequence had a frequency of at least 0.01% and was expanded at least 5-fold compared with unstimulated cells. Jensen-Shannon divergence calculated on the top 100 TCRbeta sequences ranked by frequency was used to measure repertoire divergence. When a sample had multiple sequencing runs, each run was corrected for sorting error separately and the runs were then pooled. Entries here come from immuneACCESS through TCRdb and include only in-frame sequences with V and J called. Some clones fail to appear in such tables; in the studies checked, an unresolved V gene covers under half of the shortfall, and the cause of the remainder is unknown. V and J calls and clone size are as listed in that table; D and trimming were resolved from the DNA. This sample has roughly 54,000 clones in its table, and approximately 89% of those were observed once. Jointly, the top ten make up 15% of the sample.

For CDR1 and CDR2, the germline V gene (reference sequence) lists MNHEY and SMNVEV. The CDR3, cysteine through phenylalanine, is 16 amino acids long. Here the CDR3 DNA is all that survives: 48 bases in frame from base 1. On this clone: The specificity of this receptor is unknown. The junction shows a germline mismatch at one end, possibly a read error. This specimen includes other DNA sequences encoding the same CDR3.

This TCR was recovered from a human patient who received a combined kidney and bone marrow transplant. After a transplant, some of the T cells may come from the graft donor. The material was CD8+ T cells from blood (PBMCs), obtained 12 months after the transplant. The rearranged chain carries TRBV27 and TRBJ1-6; the central 8 bases match TRBD1. The nucleotide sequence reads as follows: TGTGCCAGCAGCCCGGACAGGGCTTCCTATAATTCCCCCCTCCACTTT. Its amino acids are CASSPDRASYNSPLHF.